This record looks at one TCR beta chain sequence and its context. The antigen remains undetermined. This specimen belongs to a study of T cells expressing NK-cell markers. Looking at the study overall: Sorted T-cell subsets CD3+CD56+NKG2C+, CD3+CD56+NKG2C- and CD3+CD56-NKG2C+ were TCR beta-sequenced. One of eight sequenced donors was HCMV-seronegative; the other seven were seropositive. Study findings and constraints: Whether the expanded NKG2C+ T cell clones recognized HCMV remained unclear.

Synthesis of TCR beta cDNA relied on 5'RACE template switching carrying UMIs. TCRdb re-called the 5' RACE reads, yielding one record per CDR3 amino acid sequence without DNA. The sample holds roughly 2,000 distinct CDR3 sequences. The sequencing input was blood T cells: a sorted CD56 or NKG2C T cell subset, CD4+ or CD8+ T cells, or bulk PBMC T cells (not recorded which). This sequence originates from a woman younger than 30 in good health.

The CDR3 protein is CASSLGGDYNEQFF. The V and J genes are TRBV5-4 and TRBJ2-1; the D call from TCRdb, TRBD1, cannot be confirmed without DNA. This CDR3 contains 14 residues. Germline V gene lookup returns CDR1 SGHNT and CDR2 YYREEE (reference sequence).